A single TCR beta chain is shown here with its context. This sample stems from a study of blood T cell repertoires in COVID-19. CDR3 length: 17 amino acids. V was clipped by 3 bases and J by 7 bases; unmatched bases: 15. CDR1 and CDR2 (germline): LGHDT, YNNKEL (reference sequence). Only in-frame clones appear in the TCRdb table, and some are missing; sequencing was by immunoSEQ multiplex PCR. The sample has 71,000 or so clones; about 86% are singletons. The specimen sequenced was peripheral blood. The rearrangement joins TRBV3-1 (or the pseudogene TRBV3-2) to TRBJ2-1; 7 nucleotides line up with TRBD2. This TCR was sampled from a man of 80 years or more in a cohort sampled during active COVID-19. CDR3 coding DNA: TGTGCCAGCAGCCAGTCCTTCAGCGGGGCTAAGGGAAATGAGCAGTTCTTC. Residues: CASSQSFSGAKGNEQFF.